Reported below is one T cell receptor (beta chain). CDR3 size: 15 residues. Trimming took off 1 base at V and 1 base at J, with 10 bases between the two ends. The germline CDR1 and CDR2 sequences are KGHSH and LQKENI. This sample is drawn from a study of cytotoxic CD8 clonotypes in ibrutinib-treated CLL. Measured with immunoSEQ multiplex PCR; TCRdb has only the in-frame clones, and not every one. The table has around 200,000 clones, over 65% seen once. The chain combines TRBV18 with TRBJ1-1; D is unclear. The receptor was derived from a human donor with chronic lymphocytic leukemia. This sample comprised PBMCs, obtained after 12 months of ibrutinib treatment. CDR3 DNA sequence: TGTGCCAGCTCACCACTTCCAGCCTGGAACACTGAAGCTTTCTTT. Translated: CASSPLPAWNTEAFF.